The T cell receptor (beta chain) described here comes from a study of cytomegalovirus exposure and HLA in healthy donors. Broader study findings: The listing of 150 to 200 TCR beta chains classed them as cytomegalovirus-associated. CMV serostatus stood as the only immune exposure information on hand. An analysis done earlier found most TCR beta V segments productive about 87% or about 30% of the time.

CDR3 length: 17 residues. Trimming took off 3 bases at V and 0 bases at J, with 15 bases between the two ends. Germline-derived CDR1 and CDR2 are MDHEN and SYDVKM. PCR primers comprised 60 Vbeta and 13 Jbeta primers. The assay was immunoSEQ multiplex PCR, and TCRdb's table has in-frame clones only and misses some. The table shows around 120,000 clones, with roughly 71% occurring only once. This clone was recorded a few times. Its target is unknown. Sequenced: PBMCs. The V and J genes are TRBV28 and TRBJ1-5; D not certain. The sequence came from a man aged 35 to 55 in good health and CMV-seropositive. In DNA, the CDR3 is TGTGCCAGCAGTTTTATCTTCAGCGATCTTAGCAATCAGCCCCAGCATTTT. Translation: CASSFIFSDLSNQPQHF.